A selection of T cell receptor beta chains follows, all from one sample in a study of identical twins. TCRdb processed the 5' RACE reads anew with MiXCR; each CDR3 protein has one entry. The sample lists around 250,000 distinct CDR3 sequences; 5.5% to 8% were seen once. These data also formed part of another study, on yellow fever vaccine responses in identical twins.

Material for sequencing was memory (CD45RO+) T cells sorted from blood. The source of these receptors is a woman aged 18-29 years in good health. The CDR3 runs from the conserved cysteine through the conserved F or W. Each record gives: clone size, D gene, V gene, J gene, CDR3 protein, CDR3 DNA. A D gene is named only where the DNA matches it firmly. Only some rows state a clone size, as once, few, many or a class for expanded clones.

many	NA	TRBV18	TRBJ2-6	CASSPSGSGANVLTF	TGTGCCAGCTCACCATCCGGCTCTGGGGCCAACGTCCTGACTTTC
few	NA	TRBV11-3	TRBJ2-1	CASSLDLTDNEQFF	TGTGCCAGCAGCTTAGACCTTACCGACAATGAGCAGTTCTTC
few	NA	TRBV5-1	TRBJ1-1	CASSRPPEDTEAFF	TGCGCCAGCAGCCGTCCACCTGAGGACACTGAAGCTTTCTTT
NA	TRBD2	TRBV2	TRBJ2-1	CASRPGIGGGPSYNEQFF	TGTGCCAGCAGGCCCGGGATCGGGGGAGGGCCCTCCTACAATGAGCAGTTCTTC
few	NA	TRBV11-1	TRBJ2-3	CASSFWSPLASRTDTQYF	TGTGCCAGCAGCTTTTGGAGTCCCCTAGCGTCGCGCACAGATACGCAGTATTTT
many	TRBD1	TRBV5-1	TRBJ2-6	CASSPGQSSGANVLTF	TGCGCCAGCAGCCCGGGACAGAGCTCTGGGGCCAACGTCCTGACTTTC
NA	NA	TRBV2	TRBJ1-1	CAINTLGGNTEAFF	TGTGCCATAAATACACTGGGCGGGAACACTGAAGCTTTCTTT
few	TRBD2	TRBV2	TRBJ2-1	CASSGGLAGENEQFF	TGTGCCAGCAGTGGGGGACTAGCGGGAGAGAATGAGCAGTTCTTC
many	NA	TRBV27	TRBJ2-3	CASSPWQADTQYF	TGTGCCAGCAGTCCCTGGCAGGCAGATACGCAGTATTTT
many	NA	TRBV3-1	TRBJ2-1	CASSQGRGLNEQFF	TGTGCCAGCAGCCAAGGGCGGGGGCTCAATGAGCAGTTCTTC
few	NA	TRBV20-1	TRBJ2-1	CSARDFMAGLGNEQFF	TGCAGTGCTAGAGATTTCATGGCGGGGCTGGGTAATGAGCAGTTCTTC
few	TRBD2	TRBV11-2	TRBJ2-2	CASSVGLVTATGELFF	TGTGCCAGCAGCGTAGGACTAGTTACGGCCACCGGGGAGCTGTTTTTT
many	NA	TRBV5-1	TRBJ1-2	CASSLDTAGYGYTF	TGCGCCAGCAGCTTGGATACAGCGGGCTATGGCTACACCTTC
many	NA	TRBV7-9	TRBJ2-3	CASSSRESTDTQYF	TGTGCCAGCAGCTCCAGGGAAAGCACAGATACGCAGTATTTT
many	NA	TRBV3-1	TRBJ1-1	CASSQEVSLEVNTEAFF	TGTGCCAGCAGCCAAGAAGTTAGCCTTGAAGTGAACACTGAAGCTTTCTTT
many	TRBD1	TRBV3-1	TRBJ2-2	CASRDRGRGGELFF	TGTGCCAGCAGGGACAGGGGGCGCGGCGGGGAGCTGTTTTTT
many	NA	TRBV14	TRBJ2-1	CASSQIRGNEQFF	TGTGCCAGCAGCCAAATCCGGGGAAATGAGCAGTTCTTC
NA	TRBD1	TRBV4-1	TRBJ2-3	CASSQGPLAGGEKDTQYF	TGCGCCAGCAGCCAAGGACCCCTCGCAGGGGGCGAGAAAGATACGCAGTATTTT
many	TRBD1	TRBV3-1	TRBJ1-1	CASSQRDRGLSEAFF	TGTGCCAGCAGCCAAAGGGACAGGGGTTTAAGTGAAGCTTTCTTT
NA	TRBD2	TRBV11-2	TRBJ2-1	CASSPGLAGFQYNEQFF	TGTGCCAGCAGCCCAGGACTAGCGGGATTCCAATACAATGAGCAGTTCTTC
many	TRBD1	TRBV24-1	TRBJ1-5	CATRKKQGGGNQPQHF	TGTGCCACCAGGAAAAAACAGGGGGGAGGCAATCAGCCCCAGCATTTT
many	NA	TRBV18	TRBJ2-1	CASSDGLGGNNEQFF	TGTGCCAGCTCCGACGGCTTAGGGGGTAACAATGAGCAGTTCTTC
few	NA	TRBV7-8	TRBJ2-5	CASSLGRAGTLQETQYF	TGTGCCAGCAGCTTAGGGAGGGCAGGGACCCTTCAAGAGACCCAGTACTTC
NA	NA	TRBV5-5	TRBJ2-1	CASSMGHKNNEQFF	TGTGCCAGCAGCATGGGACATAAAAACAATGAGCAGTTCTTC
few	TRBD1	TRBV5-6	TRBJ2-3	CASSLARGQGSTDTQYF	TGTGCCAGCAGCTTGGCTAGAGGACAGGGGAGCACAGATACGCAGTATTTT
few	TRBD1	TRBV10-3	TRBJ1-5	CATSSPLTGDNQPQHF	TGTGCCACCTCCTCACCCCTTACAGGGGACAATCAGCCCCAGCATTTT
many	NA	TRBV5-6	TRBJ1-5	CASSFRIREPQHF	TGTGCCAGCAGCTTCCGCATCAGGGAGCCCCAGCATTTT
NA	TRBD2	TRBV5-1	TRBJ2-3	CASSLALAVDTQYF	TGCGCCAGCAGCTTGGCACTAGCGGTAGATACGCAGTATTTT
few	NA	TRBV19	TRBJ1-1	CASSIGANTEAFF	TGTGCCAGTAGTATAGGGGCGAACACTGAAGCTTTCTTT
many	NA	TRBV4-2	TRBJ2-1	CASSQDRSYEQFF	TGTGCCAGCAGCCAAGATCGCAGTTACGAGCAGTTCTTC
few	TRBD1	TRBV27	TRBJ1-2	CASSLGLQGAGGYTF	TGTGCCAGCAGTTTAGGTCTACAGGGGGCTGGGGGCTACACCTTC
NA	NA	TRBV7-8	TRBJ2-2	CASSLVGAGNTGELFF	TGTGCCAGCAGCTTAGTAGGGGCGGGGAACACCGGGGAGCTGTTTTTT
NA	NA	TRBV19	TRBJ1-3	CASRSGLPGNTIYF	TGTGCCAGTCGTAGCGGGCTGCCTGGAAACACCATATATTTT
NA	TRBD2	TRBV3-1	TRBJ2-1	CASSPIAGGNNEQFF	TGTGCCAGCAGCCCCATAGCGGGGGGTAACAATGAGCAGTTCTTC
few	NA	TRBV7-2	TRBJ1-1	CASSLRTENTEAFF	TGTGCCAGCAGCTTACGGACAGAAAACACTGAAGCTTTCTTT
many	NA	TRBV9	TRBJ1-2	CASTPRGELDYGYTF	TGTGCCAGCACCCCCCGGGGGGAGTTGGACTATGGCTACACCTTC
many	NA	TRBV27	TRBJ2-1	CASSLRSPRNNEQFF	TGTGCCAGCAGTTTACGATCTCCTCGGAACAATGAGCAGTTCTTC
many	TRBD1	TRBV4-2	TRBJ2-7	CASSRDRAYEQYF	TGTGCCAGCAGTCGGGACAGGGCCTACGAGCAGTACTTC
many	NA	TRBV27	TRBJ2-7	CASSSPRGSSYEQYF	TGTGCCAGCAGTTCTCCCAGGGGCAGCTCCTACGAGCAGTACTTC
many	NA	TRBV5-5	TRBJ1-5	CASSQQGTHNQPQHF	TGTGCCAGCAGCCAGCAGGGGACTCACAATCAGCCCCAGCATTTT
NA	NA	TRBV7-9	TRBJ2-5	CASSRAQETQYF	TGTGCCAGCAGCAGGGCGCAAGAGACCCAGTACTTC
many	TRBD2	TRBV5-1	TRBJ2-5	CASKVVGTSQETQYF	TGCGCCAGCAAGGTGGTAGGGACTAGCCAAGAGACCCAGTACTTC
many	NA	TRBV4-1	TRBJ2-1	CASSQFAGATYNEQFF	TGCGCCAGCAGCCAATTCGCGGGGGCTACCTACAATGAGCAGTTCTTC
many	NA	TRBV5-1	TRBJ2-7	CASSLGGLSSYEQYF	TGCGCCAGCAGCTTGGGTGGTCTCAGCTCCTACGAGCAGTACTTC
many	NA	TRBV5-1	TRBJ1-1	CASSLVRANTEAFF	TGCGCCAGCAGCTTGGTTAGAGCGAACACTGAAGCTTTCTTT
many	NA	TRBV15	TRBJ1-3	CATSRARDGFAGNTIYF	TGTGCCACCAGCAGAGCGCGAGACGGGTTTGCTGGAAACACCATATATTTT
many	NA	TRBV11-2	TRBJ2-1	CASSLSSRDEQFF	TGTGCCAGCAGCTTATCCAGCAGAGATGAGCAGTTCTTC